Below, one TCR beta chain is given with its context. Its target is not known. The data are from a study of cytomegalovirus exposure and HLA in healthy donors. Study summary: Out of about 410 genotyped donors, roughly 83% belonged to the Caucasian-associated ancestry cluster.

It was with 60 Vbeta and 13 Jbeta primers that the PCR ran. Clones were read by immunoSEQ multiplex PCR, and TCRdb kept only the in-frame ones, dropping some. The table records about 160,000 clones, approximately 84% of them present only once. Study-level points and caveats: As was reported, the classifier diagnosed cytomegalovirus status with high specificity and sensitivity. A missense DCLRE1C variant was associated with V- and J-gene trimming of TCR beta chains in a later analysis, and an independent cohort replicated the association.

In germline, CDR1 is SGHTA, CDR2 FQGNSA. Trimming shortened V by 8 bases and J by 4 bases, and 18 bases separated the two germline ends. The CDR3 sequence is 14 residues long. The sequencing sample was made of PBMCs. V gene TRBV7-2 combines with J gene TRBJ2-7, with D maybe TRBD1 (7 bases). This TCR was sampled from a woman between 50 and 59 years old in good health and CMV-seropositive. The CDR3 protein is CASVRETGPYEQYF. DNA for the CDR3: TGTGCCAGCGTCCGGGAGACAGGGCCATACGAGCAGTACTTC. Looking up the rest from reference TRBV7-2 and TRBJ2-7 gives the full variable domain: GAGVSQSPSNKVTEKGKDVELRCDPISGHTALYWYRQSLGQGLEFLIYFQGNSAPDKSGLPSDRFSAERTGGSVSTLTIQRTQQEDSAVYLCASVRETGPYEQYFGPGTRLTVT.